A selection of T cell receptor beta chains follows, all from one sample in a study of blood T cell repertoires in COVID-19. Repertoires were generated with immunoSEQ multiplex PCR, while TCRdb's copy carries only in-frame clones and drops some. The table records about 33,000 clones, about 86% of them present only once. Sequencing input: peripheral blood. These receptors all stem from a human donor in a cohort sampled during active COVID-19. Each CDR3 is given with its conserved first and last residue. The order of the fields is J gene, D gene, V gene, CDR3 protein. A D gene is named only where the DNA matches it firmly.

J: TRBJ1-1; D: -; V: TRBV5-6; CDR3: CASGFLSTEAFF
J: TRBJ2-1; D: TRBD1; V: TRBV6-5; CDR3: CASSGQGGPGNEQFF
J: TRBJ2-1; D: -; V: TRBV12-3/TRBV12-4; CDR3: CASEGLNNEQFF
J: TRBJ2-3; D: -; V: TRBV3-1/TRBV3-2; CDR3: CASSQVGGHGDTQYF
J: TRBJ1-1; D: -; V: TRBV9; CDR3: CASSVGGRDTEAFF
J: TRBJ2-2; D: TRBD2; V: TRBV7-9; CDR3: CASNLYSGRNTGELFF
J: TRBJ2-4; D: -; V: TRBV28; CDR3: CASSLDGSSLGIQYF
J: TRBJ2-1; D: TRBD1; V: TRBV12-3/TRBV12-4; CDR3: CASSYRGLEQFF
J: TRBJ2-7; D: -; V: TRBV6-1; CDR3: CASSDYSVSYEQYF
J: TRBJ1-6; D: TRBD1; V: TRBV6-4; CDR3: CASREKLQGSSYNSPLHF
J: TRBJ2-7; D: TRBD1; V: TRBV15; CDR3: CATREGQGSYEQYF
J: TRBJ1-1; D: TRBD1; V: TRBV2; CDR3: CASSALQGAGTEAFF